These 30 T cell receptor beta chains originate from one sample sequenced in a study of cytotoxic CD8 clonotypes in ibrutinib-treated CLL. Sequenced by immunoSEQ multiplex PCR; TCRdb stores in-frame clones only, minus some. The data contain about 200,000 clones, 75% to 85% of them seen just once; the ten biggest clones take up approximately 10%. This material consisted of PBMCs, taken after 12 months of ibrutinib treatment. The receptors come from a human donor with chronic lymphocytic leukemia.

The chain carries TRBV19 and TRBJ1-2; D is unresolved. CDR1 LNHDA and CDR2 SQIVND come from the germline V gene (reference sequence). V was cut by 3 bases and J by 5 bases, with 10 bases left in between. This CDR3 is built from 13 residues. DNA of the CDR3: TGTGCCAGTAGTATGGGAATGAAGTATGGCTACACCTTC. Protein: CASSMGMKYGYTF. The whole variable domain, filled in from reference TRBV19 and TRBJ1-2, reads DGGITQSPKYLFRKEGQNVTLSCEQNLNHDAMYWYRQDPGQGLRLIYYSQIVNDFQKGDIAEGYSVSREKKESFPLTVTSAQKNPTAFYLCASSMGMKYGYTFGSGTRLTVV.

V usage is TRBV4-1 and J usage is TRBJ1-2; D remains unclear. The V gene lost 0 bases and the J gene lost 8 bases, with 19 bases spanning the gap. Germline assignment: CDR1 MGHRA and CDR2 YSYEKL. This CDR3 comprises 16 residues. The CDR3 spells CASSQEGRSPAAGYTF. In DNA form, the CDR3 reads TGCGCCAGCAGCCAAGAGGGTCGTTCCCCCGCGGCCGGCTACACCTTC.

This clone has a handful of counts. V usage is TRBV27 and J usage is TRBJ1-2; D possibly corresponds to TRBD1 (5 bases). Germline V lookup: CDR1 MNHEY, CDR2 SMNVEV (reference sequence). Trimming shortened V by 5 bases and J by 4 bases, and 14 bases separated the two germline ends. The CDR3 runs 14 residues. The CDR3 reads CASSPQGPLYGYTF. The CDR3 DNA follows: TGTGCCAGCAGTCCGCAGGGCCCCCTCTATGGCTACACCTTC.

This clone turned up a few times. This chain connects TRBV28 to TRBJ2-3; D is perhaps TRBD2 (7 bases). The CDR3 has 11 residues. V was trimmed by 11 bases and J by 7 bases, leaving 13 bases between them. Germline V gene lookup returns CDR1 MDHEN and CDR2 SYDVKM. This CDR3 reads CALGGLNTQYF. The CDR3 nucleotides read TGTGCCCTGGGGGGGCTCAATACGCAGTATTTT.

The rearrangement joins TRBV11-3 to TRBJ2-1; D is perhaps TRBD2 (6 bases). The germline gives CDR1 SGHNT, CDR2 YENEEA. The V end lost 4 bases, the J end lost 6 bases, and 16 bases lay between the germline ends. The length of the CDR3 is 15 residues. The CDR3 DNA follows: TGTGCCAGCAGCTCCGCGCGGGGCGAGACCAATGAGCAGTTCTTC. Its translation: CASSSARGETNEQFF.

This chain joins TRBV5-1 and TRBJ2-5; 8 nucleotides line up with TRBD1. In germline, CDR1 is SGHRS, CDR2 YFSETQ. The CDR3 contains 13 residues. The junction had 0 bases not matched to a gene; V was cut back by 0 bases and J by 5 bases. The CDR3 here is CASSLGTGETQYF. In DNA, the CDR3 is TGCGCCAGCAGCTTGGGGACAGGGGAGACCCAGTACTTC.

This clone was detected only a few times. V gene TRBV7-9 combines with J gene TRBJ2-7; D remains ambiguous. Per germline, CDR1 SEHNR and CDR2 FQNEAQ (reference sequence). This CDR3 contains 14 residues. Trimming left V 8 bases short and J 2 bases short, with 16 bases between. In DNA form, the CDR3 reads TGTGCCAGCGGACCTCAAGCCAGTGCCTACGAGCAGTACTTC. Amino acids: CASGPQASAYEQYF.

The chain is built from TRBV6-6 and TRBJ1-2; D remains unclear. V lost 6 bases to trimming and J lost 4 bases, with 15 bases between them. Germline V lookup: CDR1 MNHNY, CDR2 SVGAGI (reference sequence). This CDR3 is 14 amino acids long. CDR3: CASRLRAAVYGYTF. The DNA for the CDR3 is TGTGCCAGCAGGTTAAGGGCGGCCGTCTATGGCTACACCTTC.

The chain employs TRBV27 and TRBJ2-5; no reliable D call. V lost 3 bases, J lost 5 bases, and 10 bases lay in between. Germline V gene lookup returns CDR1 MNHEY and CDR2 SMNVEV (reference sequence). The length of the CDR3 is 13 residues. The DNA for the CDR3 is TGTGCCAGCAGTTTCGGGTACGGGGAGACCCAGTACTTC. This encodes CASSFGYGETQYF.

This rearrangement joins TRBV18 to TRBJ1-4; 7 bases fit TRBD1. CDR1 KGHSH and CDR2 LQKENI come from the germline V gene. This CDR3 contains 16 residues. Germline trimming cut 4 bases from V and 0 bases from J; bases unmatched to any gene: 5. The CDR3 DNA reads as TGTGCCAGCTCACTCGACAGGGTGTCAACTAATGAAAAACTGTTTTTT. Residues: CASSLDRVSTNEKLFF.

This clone was found a few times. This sequence joins TRBV7-6 and TRBJ2-2; 7 nucleotides line up with TRBD2. Trimming cost V 0 bases and J 0 bases; bases outside gene matches: 1. Germline loops: CDR1 SGHVS, CDR2 FNYEAQ. The length of the CDR3 is 16 residues. This CDR3 reads CASSLAGGANTGELFF. The CDR3 DNA reads as TGTGCCAGCAGCTTAGCGGGAGGGGCGAACACCGGGGAGCTGTTTTTT.

CDR3: CASKQAGPIYGYTF. The CDR3 region has the DNA TGTGCCAGCAAACAAGCGGGGCCAATCTATGGCTACACCTTC. V gene TRBV28 combines with J gene TRBJ1-2, with D perhaps TRBD1 (5 bases). Germline CDR1 reads MDHEN; CDR2 reads SYDVKM. Deletions cut 7 bases from V and 4 bases from J, with 16 bases between. The CDR3 runs 14 residues.

This clone was detected only once. V is TRBV19 and J is TRBJ2-5; D may be TRBD1 (6 bases). Trimming left V 5 bases short and J 4 bases short, with 11 bases between. The CDR3 consists of 13 residues. Germline CDR1 is LNHDA and CDR2 is SQIVND (reference sequence). The CDR3: CASSGPGAETQYF. Here the CDR3 DNA reads TGTGCCAGTAGTGGTCCAGGGGCAGAGACCCAGTACTTC. Supplemented by reference TRBV19 and TRBJ2-5, the full variable domain reads DGGITQSPKYLFRKEGQNVTLSCEQNLNHDAMYWYRQDPGQGLRLIYYSQIVNDFQKGDIAEGYSVSREKKESFPLTVTSAQKNPTAFYLCASSGPGAETQYFGPGTRLLVL.

V and J are TRBV7-9 and TRBJ2-5, with TRBD2 identical over 8 bases. Germline loops: CDR1 SEHNR, CDR2 FQNEAQ (reference sequence). J lost 5 bases, V lost 5 bases, and 13 bases had no gene match. The CDR3 sequence is 16 residues long. As DNA, the CDR3 is TGTGCCAGCAGCCCCTACGGCCTCCAGCGGGGGGAGACCCAGTACTTC. Translating gives CASSPYGLQRGETQYF.

The rearrangement joins TRBV11-2 to TRBJ1-1; D unclear. Trimming left V 5 bases short and J 1 base short, with 14 bases between. CDR1 is SGHAT, CDR2 FQNNGV, per germline. The CDR3 spans 15 residues. CDR3 coding DNA: TGTGCCAGCAGCGGTTACAACAGAGGGAACACTGAAGCTTTCTTT. Translated: CASSGYNRGNTEAFF.

The gene calls are TRBV7-9 and TRBJ1-4, with D uncertain. This CDR3 region has 16 residues. CDR1 and CDR2 (germline): SEHNR, FQNEAQ (reference sequence). Trimming left V 5 bases short and J 2 bases short, with 15 bases between. The CDR3 region is CASSPRGGMTNEKLFF. DNA for the CDR3: TGTGCCAGCAGCCCCAGAGGCGGGATGACTAATGAAAAACTGTTTTTT.

V gene TRBV14 combines with J gene TRBJ2-7, with D possibly TRBD2 on 6 matching bases. Between the trimmed V and J ends, which lost 0 bases and 2 bases, there was a span of 23 bases. Germline loops: CDR1 SGHDN, CDR2 FVKESK. This CDR3 region has 19 residues. CDR3: CASSQDRDTGLVGPYEQYF. The CDR3 DNA follows: TGTGCCAGCAGCCAAGACCGTGACACGGGACTGGTCGGGCCCTACGAGCAGTACTTC.

J is TRBJ2-7 and V is TRBV28, with 8 bases lining up with TRBD1. The germline V gene has CDR1 MDHEN and CDR2 SYDVKM. This CDR3 has 14 amino acids. V lost 4 bases and J lost 0; bases outside the gene matches: 2. The CDR3 loop reads CASSSGQGSYEQYF. CDR3 coding DNA: TGTGCCAGCAGTTCCGGACAGGGCTCCTACGAGCAGTACTTC.

This clone was seen a few times. The chain joins TRBV7-8 to TRBJ1-5; D may be TRBD1 (6 bases). There are 16 residues in the CDR3. The germline V and J ends were trimmed by 1 base and 7 bases, with 17 bases remaining between them. CDR1 SGHVS and CDR2 FQNEAQ come from the germline V gene. Here the CDR3 reads CASSLGRTAAIQPQHF. As DNA, the CDR3 is TGTGCCAGCAGCTTAGGGAGGACAGCTGCAATCCAGCCCCAGCATTTT.

J is TRBJ2-5 and V is TRBV18; D call uncertain. Looked up from germline, CDR1 is KGHSH and CDR2 is LQKENI. Trimming removed 11 bases at V and 5 bases at J, with 15 bases between. This CDR3 is 12 amino acids long. The CDR3 region is CAASEGRETQYF. The CDR3 DNA reads TGTGCCGCATCGGAAGGAAGGGAGACCCAGTACTTC.

The rearrangement uses TRBV6-5 and TRBJ1-1, with D maybe TRBD1 (5 bases). The CDR3 is made up of 13 amino acids. Trimming removed 8 bases at V and 0 bases at J, with 10 bases between. Germline V lookup: CDR1 MNHEY, CDR2 SVGAGI. The CDR3 region has the DNA TGTGCCAGCCCTCGGGGCCTGAACACTGAAGCTTTCTTT. As protein: CASPRGLNTEAFF.

The chain employs TRBV7-9 and TRBJ2-7; a possible D gene is TRBD2 (6 bases). The CDR3 consists of 14 residues. CDR1 and CDR2 from the germline V gene are SEHNR and FQNEAQ (reference sequence). The ends were cut back, 4 bases at V and 3 bases at J, with 13 bases in the middle. CDR3 DNA sequence: TGTGCCAGCAGCTCGCCGGGAGTCCACTACGAGCAGTACTTC. It codes for CASSSPGVHYEQYF.

This clone was recorded once. CDR3 amino acids: CASSLDRTTFEAFF. CDR3 in DNA: TGTGCCAGCAGCTTAGATCGGACGACCTTCGAAGCTTTCTTT. The V gene is TRBV7-6, the J gene TRBJ1-1; D remains ambiguous. This CDR3 is built from 14 residues. CDR1 and CDR2 (germline): SGHVS, FNYEAQ. The V end was cut by 1 base, the J end by 8 bases, with 14 bases between.

The V and J genes are TRBV27 and TRBJ2-7; the D call may be TRBD1 or TRBD2 (6 bases each). The V end lost 3 bases, the J end lost 1 base, and 13 bases lay between the germline ends. Germline V gene sequence: CDR1 MNHEY, CDR2 SMNVEV (reference sequence). The CDR3 loop spans 15 amino acids. The CDR3 region is CASSFSRGGSYEQYF. Here the CDR3 DNA reads TGTGCCAGCAGTTTCTCCAGGGGAGGATCCTACGAGCAGTACTTC.

The chain links TRBV7-8 to TRBJ2-3; 8 bases match TRBD2. Germline-derived CDR1 and CDR2 are SGHVS and FQNEAQ. V dropped 1 base and J dropped 1; count of bases not matched to a gene: 4. There are 16 residues in the CDR3. The CDR3 is CASSLVGRAGTDTQYF. In nucleotides, the CDR3 is TGTGCCAGCAGCTTAGTCGGGAGGGCCGGCACAGATACGCAGTATTTT.

The genes are TRBV5-1 and TRBJ2-7; the D gene could be TRBD1 or TRBD2 (5 bases each). V was cut by 0 bases and J by 7 bases, with 17 bases left in between. Germline CDR1 reads SGHRS; CDR2 reads YFSETQ. CDR3 length equals 15 residues. Here the CDR3 DNA reads TGCGCCAGCAGCTTGGCCGGGACGGCCGCTGAAGAGCAGTACTTC. Translating gives CASSLAGTAAEEQYF.

V is TRBV6-5 and J is TRBJ1-5, with TRBD1 matching 7 bases. V lost 7 bases to trimming and J lost 5 bases; unmatched junction nucleotides: 5. This CDR3 has 13 residues. Germline lookup yields CDR1 MNHEY and CDR2 SVGAGI. The CDR3 reads CASKQGWDQPQHF. As DNA, the CDR3 is TGTGCCAGCAAACAGGGGTGGGATCAGCCCCAGCATTTT.

This clone was seen more than once but under ten times. The rearrangement joins TRBV2 to TRBJ1-2; 10 bases agree with TRBD1. Trimming cost V 8 bases and J 5 bases; bases outside gene matches: 8. The CDR3 has 14 residues. The germline V gene has CDR1 SNHLY and CDR2 FYNNEI. This CDR3 is CASFHPDRGYGYTF. In DNA, the CDR3 is TGTGCCAGCTTTCACCCGGACAGGGGGTATGGCTACACCTTC. Supplemented by reference TRBV2 and TRBJ1-2, the full variable domain reads EPEVTQTPSHQVTQMGQEVILRCVPISNHLYFYWYRQILGQKVEFLVSFYNNEISEKSEIFDDQFSVERPDGSNFTLKIRSTKLEDSAMYFCASFHPDRGYGYTFGSGTRLTVV.

By share of the sample, this clone is medium-sized. The chain is built from TRBV6-5 and TRBJ2-1, with TRBD2 identical over 10 bases. Unmatched junction bases numbered 1, after V lost 0 bases and J lost 5 bases. This CDR3 has 15 amino acids. CDR1 and CDR2 from the germline V gene are MNHEY and SVGAGI. CDR3: CASSYSTSGHNEQFF. The CDR3 region has the DNA TGTGCCAGCAGTTACTCGACTAGCGGGCACAATGAGCAGTTCTTC.

This clone came up once. CDR3 protein: CASSLGPSGGLGDTQYF. The CDR3 nucleotides read TGTGCCAGCAGCTTGGGGCCTAGCGGGGGGCTAGGGGATACGCAGTATTTT. V and J are TRBV5-6 and TRBJ2-3; 11 bases match TRBD2. V gave up 0 bases and J gave up 6 bases; unmatched junction bases: 9. The CDR3 extends over 17 amino acids. Germline V lookup: CDR1 SGHDT, CDR2 YYEEEE.